This T cell receptor (beta chain) came from a study of blood T cell repertoires in COVID-19. Whole-study context: The origin of the acute and convalescent COVID-19 samples was the United States, Italy and Spain. Nucleic acid was either cDNA or gDNA, and it came from T cells, B-cell-depleted T cells, or PBMCs.

In the original analysis: It was from reference gene primer amplification that nucleated cell counts were estimated. The assay was immunoSEQ multiplex PCR, and TCRdb's table has in-frame clones only and misses some. The DNA was the basis for D and trimming; V, J and clone size are from that table. The sample includes around 220,000 clones, about 91% seen only once; the top ten take 1.5%. The germline V gene has CDR1 SGHDN and CDR2 FVKESK. This CDR3 region has 14 residues. Trimming left V 7 bases short and J 0 bases short, with 10 bases between. The chain links TRBV14 to TRBJ1-3; D uncertain. The sequence was obtained from a man aged 18 to 30 with active or convalescent COVID-19. Sequencing was done on a sample of peripheral blood. The DNA for the CDR3 is TGTGCCAGCACGGGTGATCTCTCTGGAAACACCATATATTTT. It encodes CASTGDLSGNTIYF.